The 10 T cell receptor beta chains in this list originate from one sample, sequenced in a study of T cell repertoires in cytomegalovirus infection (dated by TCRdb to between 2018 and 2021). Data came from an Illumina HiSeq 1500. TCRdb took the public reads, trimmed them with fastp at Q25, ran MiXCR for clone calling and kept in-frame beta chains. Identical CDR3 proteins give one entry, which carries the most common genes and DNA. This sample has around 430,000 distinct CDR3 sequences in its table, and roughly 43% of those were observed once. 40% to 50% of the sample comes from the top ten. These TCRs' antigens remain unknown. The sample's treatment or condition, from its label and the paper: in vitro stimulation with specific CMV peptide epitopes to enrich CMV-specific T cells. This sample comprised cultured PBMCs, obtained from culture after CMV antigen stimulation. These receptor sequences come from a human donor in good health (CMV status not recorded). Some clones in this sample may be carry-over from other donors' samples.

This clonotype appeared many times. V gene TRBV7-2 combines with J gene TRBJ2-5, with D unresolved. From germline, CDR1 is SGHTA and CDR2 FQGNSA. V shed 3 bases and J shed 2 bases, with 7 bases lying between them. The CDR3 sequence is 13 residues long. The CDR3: CASSFGKQETQYF. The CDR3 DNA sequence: TGTGCCAGCAGCTTTGGCAAGCAAGAGACCCAGTACTTC. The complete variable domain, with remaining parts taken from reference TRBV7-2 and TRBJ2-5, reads GAGVSQSPSNKVTEKGKDVELRCDPISGHTALYWYRQSLGQGLEFLIYFQGNSAPDKSGLPSDRFSAERTGGSVSTLTIQRTQQEDSAVYLCASSFGKQETQYFGPGTRLLVL.

Here the CDR3 DNA reads TGTGCCAGCAGTCTTATTCAGGGAAACTCCTACGAGCAGTACTTC. Translating it yields CASSLIQGNSYEQYF. The chain employs TRBV12-3 or TRBV12-4 and TRBJ2-7; tentatively, D is TRBD1 (5 bases). V was shortened by 5 bases and J by 0 bases, with 14 bases between the two germline ends. CDR3 size: 15 residues.

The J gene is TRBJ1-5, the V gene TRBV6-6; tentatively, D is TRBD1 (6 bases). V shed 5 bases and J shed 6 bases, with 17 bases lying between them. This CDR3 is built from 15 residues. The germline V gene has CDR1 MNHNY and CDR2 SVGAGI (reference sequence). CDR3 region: CASSDRLGSSQPQHF. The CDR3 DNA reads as TGTGCCAGCAGTGACAGGCTCGGAAGTTCTCAGCCCCAGCATTTT.

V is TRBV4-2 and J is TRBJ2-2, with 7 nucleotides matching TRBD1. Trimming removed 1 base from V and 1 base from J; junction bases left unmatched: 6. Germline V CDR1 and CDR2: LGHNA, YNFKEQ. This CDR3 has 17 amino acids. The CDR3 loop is CASSQAAGTENTGELFF. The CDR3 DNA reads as TGTGCCAGCAGCCAAGCGGCCGGGACAGAGAACACCGGGGAGCTGTTTTTT.

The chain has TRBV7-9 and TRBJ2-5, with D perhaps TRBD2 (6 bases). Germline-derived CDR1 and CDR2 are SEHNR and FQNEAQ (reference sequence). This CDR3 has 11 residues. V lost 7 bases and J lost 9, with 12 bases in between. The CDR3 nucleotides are TGTGCCAGCATGCGCGGAGGGGCCCAGTACTTC. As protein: CASMRGGAQYF.

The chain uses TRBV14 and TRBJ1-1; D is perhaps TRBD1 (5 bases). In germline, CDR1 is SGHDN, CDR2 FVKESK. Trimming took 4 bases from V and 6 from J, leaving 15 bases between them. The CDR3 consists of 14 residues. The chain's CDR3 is CASSRHGGDSEAFF. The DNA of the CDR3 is TGTGCCAGCAGCCGGCACGGAGGGGATTCTGAAGCTTTCTTT.

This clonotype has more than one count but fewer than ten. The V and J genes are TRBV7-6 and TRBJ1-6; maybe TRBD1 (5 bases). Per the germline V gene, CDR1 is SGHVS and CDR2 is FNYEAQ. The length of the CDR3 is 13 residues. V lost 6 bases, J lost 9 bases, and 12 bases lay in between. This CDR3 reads CASSRLGGSPLHF. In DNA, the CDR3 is TGTGCCAGCAGTCGTCTCGGGGGTTCACCCCTCCACTTT.

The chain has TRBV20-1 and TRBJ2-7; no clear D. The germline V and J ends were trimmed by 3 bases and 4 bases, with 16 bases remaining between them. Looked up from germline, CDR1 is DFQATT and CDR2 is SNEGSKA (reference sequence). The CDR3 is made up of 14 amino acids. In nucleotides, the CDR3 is TGCAGTGCTAGCAACCGCGTCCTGTGGTACGAGCAGTACTTC. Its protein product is CSASNRVLWYEQYF.

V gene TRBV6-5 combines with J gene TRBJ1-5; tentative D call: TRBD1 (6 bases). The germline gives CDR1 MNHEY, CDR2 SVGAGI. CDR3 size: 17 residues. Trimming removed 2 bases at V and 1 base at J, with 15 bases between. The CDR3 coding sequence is TGTGCCAGCAGTTACCGGGGGGGGGCAGGGAGCAATCAGCCCCAGCATTTT. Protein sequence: CASSYRGGAGSNQPQHF.

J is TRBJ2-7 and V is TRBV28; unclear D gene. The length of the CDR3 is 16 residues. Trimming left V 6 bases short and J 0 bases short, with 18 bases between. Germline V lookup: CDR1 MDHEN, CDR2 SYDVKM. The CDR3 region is CASRAGPIIFSYEQYF. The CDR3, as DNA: TGTGCCAGCAGAGCCGGGCCCATAATATTCTCCTACGAGCAGTACTTC.